This T cell receptor (beta chain) comes out of a study of CD8+ T cells in alopecia areata. At the level of the study: Patients received oral tofacitinib, 5 to 10 mg twice daily, for moderate-to-severe alopecia areata. Points from the study as a whole: Among patients, TCR sharing was less clear than in mice, a difference possibly due in part to HLA diversity in the patient population.

The CDR3 is 16 residues long. Germline CDR1 reads SGHVS; CDR2 reads FNYEAQ. V shed 1 base and J 2 bases; nucleotides not matched to a gene: 8. Isolated RNA was reverse transcribed into cDNA used as the sequencing template. The data were produced by immunoSEQ multiplex PCR, yet TCRdb's version contains in-frame clones alone and is incomplete. The sample shows some 100,000 clones, approximately 63% of them seen only once. This clone was found a few times. Antigen specificity is unknown. Treatment indicated: oral pan-JAK inhibitor, 5-10 mg twice daily. The V and J genes are TRBV7-6 and TRBJ2-7; 7 nucleotides agree with TRBD2. The sample here was CD8+ T cells sorted from blood, taken at roughly week 58, from a patient treated with tofacitinib. This clonotype was obtained from a human donor with alopecia areata. CDR3 loop: CASSLEPTSWTYEQYF. In DNA form, the CDR3 reads TGTGCCAGCAGCTTAGAGCCGACTAGCTGGACCTACGAGCAGTACTTC.